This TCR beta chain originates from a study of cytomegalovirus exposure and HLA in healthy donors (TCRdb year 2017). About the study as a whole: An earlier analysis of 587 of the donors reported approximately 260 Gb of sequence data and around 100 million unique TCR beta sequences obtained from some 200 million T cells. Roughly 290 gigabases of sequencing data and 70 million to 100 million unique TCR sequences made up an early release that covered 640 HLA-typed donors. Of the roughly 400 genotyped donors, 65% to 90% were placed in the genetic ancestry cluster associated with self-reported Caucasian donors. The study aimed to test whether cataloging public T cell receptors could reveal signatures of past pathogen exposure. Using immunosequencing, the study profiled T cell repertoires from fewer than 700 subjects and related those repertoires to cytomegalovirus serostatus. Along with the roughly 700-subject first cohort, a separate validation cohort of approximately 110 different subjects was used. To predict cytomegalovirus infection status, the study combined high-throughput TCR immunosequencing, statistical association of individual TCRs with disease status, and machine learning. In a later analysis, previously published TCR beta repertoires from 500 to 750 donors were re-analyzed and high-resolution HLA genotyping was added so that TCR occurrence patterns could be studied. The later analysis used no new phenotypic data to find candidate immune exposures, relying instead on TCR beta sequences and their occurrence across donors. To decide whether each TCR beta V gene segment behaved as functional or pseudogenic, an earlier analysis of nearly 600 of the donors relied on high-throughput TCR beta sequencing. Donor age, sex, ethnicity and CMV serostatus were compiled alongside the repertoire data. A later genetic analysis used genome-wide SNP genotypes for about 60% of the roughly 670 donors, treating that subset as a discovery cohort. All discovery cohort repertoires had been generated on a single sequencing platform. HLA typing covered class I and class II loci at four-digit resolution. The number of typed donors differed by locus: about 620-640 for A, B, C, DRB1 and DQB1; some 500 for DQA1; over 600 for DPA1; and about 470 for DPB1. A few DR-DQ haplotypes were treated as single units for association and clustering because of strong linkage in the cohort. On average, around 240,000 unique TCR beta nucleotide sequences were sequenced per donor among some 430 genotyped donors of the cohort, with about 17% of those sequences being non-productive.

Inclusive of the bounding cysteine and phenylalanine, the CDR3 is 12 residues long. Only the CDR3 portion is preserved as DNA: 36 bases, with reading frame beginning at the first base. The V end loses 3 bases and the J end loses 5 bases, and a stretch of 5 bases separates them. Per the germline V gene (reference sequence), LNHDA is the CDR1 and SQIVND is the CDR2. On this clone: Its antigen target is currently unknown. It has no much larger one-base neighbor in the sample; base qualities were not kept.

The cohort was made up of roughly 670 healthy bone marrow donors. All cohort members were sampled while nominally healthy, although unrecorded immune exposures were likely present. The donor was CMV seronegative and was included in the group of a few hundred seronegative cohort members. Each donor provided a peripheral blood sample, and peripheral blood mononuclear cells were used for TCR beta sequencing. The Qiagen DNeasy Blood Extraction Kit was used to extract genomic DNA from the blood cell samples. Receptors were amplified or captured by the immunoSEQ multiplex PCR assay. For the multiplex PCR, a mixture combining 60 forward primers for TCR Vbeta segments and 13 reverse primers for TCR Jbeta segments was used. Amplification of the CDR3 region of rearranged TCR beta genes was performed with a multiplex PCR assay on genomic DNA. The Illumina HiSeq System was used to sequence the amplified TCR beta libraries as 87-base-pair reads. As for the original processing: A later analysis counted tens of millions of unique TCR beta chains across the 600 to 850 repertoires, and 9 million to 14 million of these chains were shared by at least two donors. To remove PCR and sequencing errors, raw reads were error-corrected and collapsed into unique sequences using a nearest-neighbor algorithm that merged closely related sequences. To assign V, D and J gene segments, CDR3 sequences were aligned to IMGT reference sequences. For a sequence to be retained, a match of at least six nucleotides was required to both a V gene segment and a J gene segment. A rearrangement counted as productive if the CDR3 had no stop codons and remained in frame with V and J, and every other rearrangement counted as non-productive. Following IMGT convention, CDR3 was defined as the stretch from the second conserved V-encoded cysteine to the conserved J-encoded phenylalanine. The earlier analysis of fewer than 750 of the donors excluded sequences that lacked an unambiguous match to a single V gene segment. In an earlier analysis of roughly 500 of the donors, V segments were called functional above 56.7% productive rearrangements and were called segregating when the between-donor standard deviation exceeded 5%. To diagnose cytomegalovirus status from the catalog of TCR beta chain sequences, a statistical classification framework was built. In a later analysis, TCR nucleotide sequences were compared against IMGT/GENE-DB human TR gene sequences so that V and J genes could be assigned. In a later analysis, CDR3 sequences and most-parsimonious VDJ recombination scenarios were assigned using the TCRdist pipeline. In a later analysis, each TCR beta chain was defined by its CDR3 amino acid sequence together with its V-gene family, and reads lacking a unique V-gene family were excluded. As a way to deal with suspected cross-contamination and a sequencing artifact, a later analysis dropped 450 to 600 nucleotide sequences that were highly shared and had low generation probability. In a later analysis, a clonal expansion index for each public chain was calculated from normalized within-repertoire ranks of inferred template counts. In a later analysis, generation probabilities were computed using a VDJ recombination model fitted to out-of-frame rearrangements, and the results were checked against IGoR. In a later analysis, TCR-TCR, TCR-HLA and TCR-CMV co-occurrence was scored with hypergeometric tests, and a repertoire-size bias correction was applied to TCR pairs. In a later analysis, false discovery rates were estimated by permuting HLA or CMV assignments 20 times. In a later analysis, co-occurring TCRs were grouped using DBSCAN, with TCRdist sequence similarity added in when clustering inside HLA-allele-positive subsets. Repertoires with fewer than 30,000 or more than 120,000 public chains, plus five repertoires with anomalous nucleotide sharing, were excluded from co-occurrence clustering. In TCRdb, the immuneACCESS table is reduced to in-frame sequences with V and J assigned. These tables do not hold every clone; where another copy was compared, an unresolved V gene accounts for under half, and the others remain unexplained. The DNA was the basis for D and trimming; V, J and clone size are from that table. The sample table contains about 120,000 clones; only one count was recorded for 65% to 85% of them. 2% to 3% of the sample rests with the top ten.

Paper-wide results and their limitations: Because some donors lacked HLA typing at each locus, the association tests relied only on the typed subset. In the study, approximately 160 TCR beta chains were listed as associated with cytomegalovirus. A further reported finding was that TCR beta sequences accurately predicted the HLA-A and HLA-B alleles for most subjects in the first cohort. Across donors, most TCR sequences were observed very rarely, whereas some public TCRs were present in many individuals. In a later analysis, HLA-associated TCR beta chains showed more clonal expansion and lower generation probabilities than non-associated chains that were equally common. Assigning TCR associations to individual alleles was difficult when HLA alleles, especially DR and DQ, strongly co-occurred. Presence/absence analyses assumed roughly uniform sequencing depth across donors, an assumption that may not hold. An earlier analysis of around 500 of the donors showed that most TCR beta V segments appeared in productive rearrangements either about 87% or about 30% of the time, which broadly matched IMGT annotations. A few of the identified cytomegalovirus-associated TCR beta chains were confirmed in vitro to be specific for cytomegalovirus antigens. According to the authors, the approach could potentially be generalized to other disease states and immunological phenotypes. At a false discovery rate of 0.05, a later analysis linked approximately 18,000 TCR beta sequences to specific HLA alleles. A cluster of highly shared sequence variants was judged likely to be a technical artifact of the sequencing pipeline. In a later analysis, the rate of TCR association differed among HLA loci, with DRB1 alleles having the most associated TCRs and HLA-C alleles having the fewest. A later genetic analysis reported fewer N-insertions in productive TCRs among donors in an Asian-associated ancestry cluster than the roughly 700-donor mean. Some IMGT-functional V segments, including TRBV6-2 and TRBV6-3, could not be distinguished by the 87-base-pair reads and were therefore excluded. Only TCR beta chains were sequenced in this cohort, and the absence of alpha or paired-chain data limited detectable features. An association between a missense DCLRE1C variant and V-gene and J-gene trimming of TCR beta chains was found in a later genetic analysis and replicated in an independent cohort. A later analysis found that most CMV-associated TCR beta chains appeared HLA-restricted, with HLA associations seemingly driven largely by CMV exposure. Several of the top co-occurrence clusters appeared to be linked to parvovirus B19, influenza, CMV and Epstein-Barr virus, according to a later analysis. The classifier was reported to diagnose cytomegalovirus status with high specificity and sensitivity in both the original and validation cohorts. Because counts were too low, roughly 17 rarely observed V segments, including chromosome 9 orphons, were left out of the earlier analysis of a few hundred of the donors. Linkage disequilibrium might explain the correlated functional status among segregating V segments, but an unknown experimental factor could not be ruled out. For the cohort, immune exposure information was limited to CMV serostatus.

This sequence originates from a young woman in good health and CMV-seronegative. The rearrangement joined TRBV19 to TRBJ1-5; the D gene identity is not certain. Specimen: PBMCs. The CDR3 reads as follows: CASSIQDQPQHF. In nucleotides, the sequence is TGTGCCAGTAGTATTCAGGATCAGCCCCAGCATTTT. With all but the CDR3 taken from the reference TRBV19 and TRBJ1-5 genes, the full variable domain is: DGGITQSPKYLFRKEGQNVTLSCEQNLNHDAMYWYRQDPGQGLRLIYYSQIVNDFQKGDIAEGYSVSREKKESFPLTVTSAQKNPTAFYLCASSIQDQPQHFGDGTRLSIL.